This T cell receptor beta chain was retrieved from a study of human T cells and chemical hapten exposure. Whole-study context: The patients were mostly female; they had alopecia areata, totalis or universalis.

A note on this clonotype: Its target is unknown.

Library construction involved attaching unique molecular identifiers to individual cDNA molecules, which allowed quantitative, reproducible TCR counting. TCRdb passed the RACE reads through MiXCR, listing each CDR3 protein once. Here the sample spans 250,000 or so distinct CDR3 sequences, more than 6.5% being singletons. Documented time point: pre-sensitization, week 0. Treatment described: therapeutic diphenylcyclopropenone sensitization with weekly scalp DPC. The germline gives CDR1 MNHEY, CDR2 SVGEGT. The CDR3 spans 15 residues. Trimming at V came to 4 bases and at J to 6 bases, leaving 5 bases not matched to a gene. Findings and caveats of the study: Each of the donors had alopecia, so their immune responses may not resemble those of healthy people.

The rearrangement links TRBV6-2 or TRBV6-3 to TRBJ2-1; 11 nucleotides agree with TRBD2. This clonotype was obtained from a woman between 40 and 55 years old with alopecia areata. Some clones in this sample may be carry-over from other donors' samples. Source: whole blood, taken in connection with sensitization to the hapten diphenylcyclopropenone (DPC). The CDR3 coding sequence is TGTGCCAGCAGTTTTAGCGGGAGGGGCTCCAATGAGCAGTTCTTC. This codes for CASSFSGRGSNEQFF.